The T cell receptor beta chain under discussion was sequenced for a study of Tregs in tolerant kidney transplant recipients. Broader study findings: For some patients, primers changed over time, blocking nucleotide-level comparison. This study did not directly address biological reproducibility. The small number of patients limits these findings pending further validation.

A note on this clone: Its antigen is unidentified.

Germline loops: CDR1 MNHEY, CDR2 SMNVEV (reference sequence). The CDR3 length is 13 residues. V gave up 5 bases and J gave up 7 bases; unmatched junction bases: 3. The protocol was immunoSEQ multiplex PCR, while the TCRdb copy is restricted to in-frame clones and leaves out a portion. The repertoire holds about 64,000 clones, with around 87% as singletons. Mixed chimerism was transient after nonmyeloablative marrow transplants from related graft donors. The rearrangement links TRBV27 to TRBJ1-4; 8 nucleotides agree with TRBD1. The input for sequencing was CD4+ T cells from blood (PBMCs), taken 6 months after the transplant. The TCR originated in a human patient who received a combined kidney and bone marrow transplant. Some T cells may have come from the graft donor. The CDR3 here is CASSGDRGEKLFF. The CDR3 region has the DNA TGTGCCAGCAGTGGTGACAGGGGTGAAAAACTGTTTTTT.